This section outlines one T cell receptor beta chain sequence together with its context. With 2 bases removed from V and 8 bases from J, the gap between germline ends came to 15 bases. Germline V gives CDR1 SGHAT, CDR2 FQDESV (reference sequence). The CDR3 covers 14 residues. This sample is part of a study of T cell changes during pregnancy in multiple sclerosis. Profiling relied on immunoSEQ multiplex PCR, and the TCRdb table lists in-frame clones only, not all of them. The table includes about 110,000 clones, 91% detected once. The chain links TRBV11-1 to TRBJ1-1; possible D gene TRBD1, 5 bases. Sequenced here: peripheral blood, sampled before pregnancy. The receptor was derived from a female donor with multiple sclerosis, enrolled in a pregnancy study. The CDR3 loop is CASSLSKGPQEAFF. CDR3 bases: TGTGCCAGCAGCTTAAGCAAGGGGCCACAGGAAGCTTTCTTT.